This TCR beta chain originates from a study of fetal regulatory T cell absence and autoimmunity. A note on this clone: Its antigen is unknown.

Germline-derived CDR1 and CDR2 are SGHTA and FQGNSA. The CDR3 has 15 residues. The trim removed 2 bases at V and 8 bases at J, leaving 8 bases unmatched. Whole-study results and caveats: Oligoclonal TCR enrichment in pancreas over cord blood reached over 85-fold for some clones. TRB gene family usage was broadly similar in cord blood and pancreas. In IPEX syndrome, oligoclonal enrichment was read as supporting prenatal antigen-driven autoimmunity in the pancreas.

The assay was run at survey level. The protocol was immunoSEQ multiplex PCR, while the TCRdb copy is restricted to in-frame clones and leaves out a portion. Among around 100,000 clones listed, 72% were seen once. V is TRBV7-2 and J is TRBJ2-2; 7 nucleotides align to TRBD2. This TCR derives from a male donor with IPEX syndrome. Sequenced input: pancreas tissue. The CDR3 region is CASSLNLAVDGELFF. CDR3 DNA sequence: TGTGCCAGCAGCTTAAACCTAGCGGTAGATGGGGAGCTGTTTTTT. Complete variable domain (other parts from reference TRBV7-2 and TRBJ2-2): GAGVSQSPSNKVTEKGKDVELRCDPISGHTALYWYRQSLGQGLEFLIYFQGNSAPDKSGLPSDRFSAERTGGSVSTLTIQRTQQEDSAVYLCASSLNLAVDGELFFGEGSRLTVL.